The clone carrying this T cell receptor (beta chain) was seen more than once but under ten times. The sample comes from a study of CD8+CD57+ T cells in acquired aplastic anemia. Only patients with CD8+CD57+ cell expansion on flow cytometry were chosen for sequencing. No therapy was given to patients before blood sampling. Researchers used genomic DNA as the template to profile TCR beta VDJ and CDR3. From the reads, TCRdb called clonotypes with MiXCR, one entry per CDR3 protein. This table has some 170,000 distinct CDR3 sequences, 71% appearing once. Looked up from germline, CDR1 is SNHLY and CDR2 is FYNNEI. This CDR3 is 11 amino acids long. Deletions cut 2 bases from V and 4 bases from J, with 0 bases between.

The source is a human donor with aplastic anemia. Sequencing was carried out using sorted CD4+, CD8+, or CD8+CD57+ T cells (not recorded which) from PBMCs. V gene TRBV2 combines with J gene TRBJ2-1, with D hard to call. The CDR3 coding sequence is TGTGCCAGCAGTGAATACAATGAGCAGTTCTTC. It encodes CASSEYNEQFF.